This T cell receptor beta chain was sequenced in a study of blood T cell repertoires in COVID-19. The overall study: Samples representing acute and convalescent COVID-19 were sourced from the United States, Italy and Spain. PBMCs, B-cell-depleted T cells, or T cells provided the cDNA or gDNA that made up the material.

Authors' analysis steps: Quantification of nucleated cells was approximated via reference gene primer amplification. Some clones are missing from TCRdb's copy, which holds only in-frame ones; the method was immunoSEQ multiplex PCR. Clonal size and the V and J genes are those of that table, whereas D and trimming came from the DNA. The sample records a few hundred thousand clones, roughly 84% being singletons. This CDR3 is 16 amino acids long. J was trimmed by 0 bases and V by 7 bases; bases with no gene match: 12. Germline lookup yields CDR1 SGHRS and CDR2 YFSETQ. V is TRBV5-1 and J is TRBJ1-1; 7 bases map to TRBD1. Sequencing input: peripheral blood. This sequence was found in a woman between 40 and 50 years old who had recovered from COVID-19. CDR3 nucleotide sequence: TGCGCCAGCGCCGCGGACAGGATCTCCGTGAACACTGAAGCTTTCTTT. Translated, it gives CASAADRISVNTEAFF.